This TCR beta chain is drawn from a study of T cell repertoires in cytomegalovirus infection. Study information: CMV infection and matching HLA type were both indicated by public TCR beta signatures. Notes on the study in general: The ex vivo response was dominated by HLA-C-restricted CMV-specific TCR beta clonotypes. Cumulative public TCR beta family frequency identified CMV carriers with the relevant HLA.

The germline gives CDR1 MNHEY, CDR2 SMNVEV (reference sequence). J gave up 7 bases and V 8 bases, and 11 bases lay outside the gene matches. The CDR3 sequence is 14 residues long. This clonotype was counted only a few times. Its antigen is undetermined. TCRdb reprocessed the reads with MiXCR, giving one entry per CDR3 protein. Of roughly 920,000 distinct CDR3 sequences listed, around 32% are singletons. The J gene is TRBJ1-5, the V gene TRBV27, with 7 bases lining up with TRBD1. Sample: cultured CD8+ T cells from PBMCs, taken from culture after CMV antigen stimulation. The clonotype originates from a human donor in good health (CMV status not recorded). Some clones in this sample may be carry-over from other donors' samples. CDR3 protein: CASAPQGVGQPQHF. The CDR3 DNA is TGTGCCAGCGCGCCGCAGGGGGTAGGGCAGCCCCAGCATTTT.